Given below is one T cell receptor beta chain in context. Its target is unknown. The sample comes from a study of cytomegalovirus exposure and HLA in healthy donors. Whole-study findings and limits: V segments that were indistinguishable, TRBV6-2 and TRBV6-3 among them, were omitted from analysis. In a later analysis, CMV-associated beta chains were mostly HLA-associated, it appeared. Cytomegalovirus association was listed for 170 or so TCR beta chains.

CDR1 and CDR2 from the germline V gene are SGHKS and YYEKEE (reference sequence). V lost 9 bases and J 2 bases, leaving 20 bases between the germline ends. There are 15 residues in the CDR3. Primers included in the PCR were 60 Vbeta and 13 Jbeta primers. Profiled with immunoSEQ multiplex PCR; TCRdb holds only in-frame clones, not every one. In the table there are about 140,000 clones, around 79% of which are singletons. The J gene is TRBJ1-2, the V gene TRBV5-5, with D tentatively TRBD1 (6 bases). The specimen was PBMCs. This TCR was sampled from a man aged 18 to 30 in good health and CMV-seronegative. The CDR3 region has the DNA TGTGCCACCCTCCCTTATGACAGGTCGAACTATGGCTACACCTTC. Translating it yields CATLPYDRSNYGYTF.